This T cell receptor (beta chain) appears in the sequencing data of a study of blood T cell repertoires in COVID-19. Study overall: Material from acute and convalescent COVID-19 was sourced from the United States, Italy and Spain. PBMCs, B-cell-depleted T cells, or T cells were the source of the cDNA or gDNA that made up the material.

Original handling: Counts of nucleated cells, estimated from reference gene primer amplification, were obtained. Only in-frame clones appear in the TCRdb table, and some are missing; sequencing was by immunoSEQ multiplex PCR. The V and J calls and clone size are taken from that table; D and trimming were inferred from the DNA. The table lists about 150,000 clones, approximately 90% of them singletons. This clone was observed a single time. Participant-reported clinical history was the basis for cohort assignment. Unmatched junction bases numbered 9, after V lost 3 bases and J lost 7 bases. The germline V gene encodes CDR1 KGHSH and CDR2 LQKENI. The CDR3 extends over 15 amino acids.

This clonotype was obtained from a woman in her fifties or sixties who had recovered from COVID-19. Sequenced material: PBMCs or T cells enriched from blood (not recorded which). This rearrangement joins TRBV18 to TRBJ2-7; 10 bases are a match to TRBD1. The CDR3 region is CASSPVGQGMGEQYF. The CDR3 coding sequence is TGTGCCAGCTCACCCGTGGGACAGGGGATGGGAGAGCAGTACTTC.